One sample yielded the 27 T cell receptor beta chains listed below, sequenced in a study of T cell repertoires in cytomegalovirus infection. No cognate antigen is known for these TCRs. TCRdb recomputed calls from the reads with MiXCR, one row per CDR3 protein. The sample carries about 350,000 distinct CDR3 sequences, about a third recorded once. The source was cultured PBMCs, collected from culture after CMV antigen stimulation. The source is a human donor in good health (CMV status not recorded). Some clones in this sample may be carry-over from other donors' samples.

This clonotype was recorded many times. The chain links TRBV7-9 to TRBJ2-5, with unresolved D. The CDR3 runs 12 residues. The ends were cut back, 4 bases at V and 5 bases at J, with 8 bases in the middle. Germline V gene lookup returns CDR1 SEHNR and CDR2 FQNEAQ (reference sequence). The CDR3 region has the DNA TGTGCCAGCAGCTCATGGTTGGAGACCCAGTACTTC. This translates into CASSSWLETQYF.

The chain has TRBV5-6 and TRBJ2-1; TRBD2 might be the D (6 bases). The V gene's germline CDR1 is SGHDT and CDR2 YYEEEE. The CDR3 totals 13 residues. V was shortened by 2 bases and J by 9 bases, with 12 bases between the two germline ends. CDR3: CASSLNWGGEQFF. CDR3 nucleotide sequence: TGTGCCAGCAGCTTAAATTGGGGAGGTGAGCAGTTCTTC.

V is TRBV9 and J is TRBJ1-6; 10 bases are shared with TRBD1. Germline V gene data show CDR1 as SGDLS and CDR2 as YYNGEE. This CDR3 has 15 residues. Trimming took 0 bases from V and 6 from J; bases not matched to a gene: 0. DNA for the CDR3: TGTGCCAGCAGCGTAGGGACAGGGGGTAATTCACCCCTCCACTTT. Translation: CASSVGTGGNSPLHF. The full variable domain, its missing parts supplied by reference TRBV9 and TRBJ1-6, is DSGVTQTPKHLITATGQRVTLRCSPRSGDLSVYWYQQSLDQGLQFLIQYYNGEERAKGNILERFSAQQFPDLHSELNLSSLELGDSALYFCASSVGTGGNSPLHFGNGTRLTVT.

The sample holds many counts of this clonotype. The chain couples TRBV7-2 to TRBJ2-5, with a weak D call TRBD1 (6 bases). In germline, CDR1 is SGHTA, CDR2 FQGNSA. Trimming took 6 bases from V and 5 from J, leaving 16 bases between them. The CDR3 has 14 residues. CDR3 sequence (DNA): TGTGCCAGCAGTTCTCAACAGGGAAGGGAGACCCAGTACTTC. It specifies CASSSQQGRETQYF.

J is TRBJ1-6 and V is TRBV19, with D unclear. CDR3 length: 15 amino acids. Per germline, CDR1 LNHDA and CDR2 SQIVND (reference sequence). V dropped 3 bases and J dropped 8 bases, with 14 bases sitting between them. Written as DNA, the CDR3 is TGTGCCAGTAGTATGGAGGCGGTTTCGGATTCACCCCTCCACTTT. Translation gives CASSMEAVSDSPLHF.

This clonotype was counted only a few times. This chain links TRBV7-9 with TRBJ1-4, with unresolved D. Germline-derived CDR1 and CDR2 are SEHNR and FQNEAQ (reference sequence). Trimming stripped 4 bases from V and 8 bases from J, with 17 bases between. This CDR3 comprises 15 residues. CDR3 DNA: TGTGCCAGCAGCTCCGGGTCTGACCCCCGGGAAAAACTGTTTTTT. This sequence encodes CASSSGSDPREKLFF.

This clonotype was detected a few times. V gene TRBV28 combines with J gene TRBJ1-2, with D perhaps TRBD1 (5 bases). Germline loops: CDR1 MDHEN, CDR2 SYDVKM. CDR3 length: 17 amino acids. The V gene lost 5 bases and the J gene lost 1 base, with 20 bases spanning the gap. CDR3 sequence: CASSGGEANSFNYGYTF. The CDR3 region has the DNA TGTGCCAGCAGTGGGGGGGAAGCCAATTCGTTTAACTATGGCTACACCTTC.

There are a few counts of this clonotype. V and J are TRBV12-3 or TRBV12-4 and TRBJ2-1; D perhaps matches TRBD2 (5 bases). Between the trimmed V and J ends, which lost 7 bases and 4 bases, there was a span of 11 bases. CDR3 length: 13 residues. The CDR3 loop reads CASTRLTYNEQFF. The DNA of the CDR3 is TGTGCCAGCACTCGACTAACGTACAATGAGCAGTTCTTC.

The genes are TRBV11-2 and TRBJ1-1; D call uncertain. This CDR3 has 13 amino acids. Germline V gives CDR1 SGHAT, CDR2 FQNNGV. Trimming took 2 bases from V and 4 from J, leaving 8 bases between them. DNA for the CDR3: TGTGCCAGCAGCTTAACCCGCGGCACTGAAGCTTTCTTT. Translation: CASSLTRGTEAFF.

CDR3 amino acids: CAISGGQGSEQYF. CDR3 in DNA: TGTGCCATCAGTGGCGGACAGGGTAGCGAGCAGTACTTC. The chain combines TRBV10-3 with TRBJ2-7; 8 bases align to TRBD1. Germline CDR1 and CDR2: ENHRY and SYGVKD. The ends lost 4 bases at V and 6 bases at J; junction bases unmatched: 5. This CDR3 spans 13 amino acids.

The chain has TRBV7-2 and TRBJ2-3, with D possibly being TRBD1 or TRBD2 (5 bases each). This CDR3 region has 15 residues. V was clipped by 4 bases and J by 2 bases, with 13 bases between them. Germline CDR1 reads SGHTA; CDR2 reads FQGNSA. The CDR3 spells CASSSEGFDTDTQYF. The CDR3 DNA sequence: TGTGCCAGCAGCTCCGAGGGGTTCGACACAGATACGCAGTATTTT. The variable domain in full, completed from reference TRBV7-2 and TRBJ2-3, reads GAGVSQSPSNKVTEKGKDVELRCDPISGHTALYWYRQSLGQGLEFLIYFQGNSAPDKSGLPSDRFSAERTGGSVSTLTIQRTQQEDSAVYLCASSSEGFDTDTQYFGPGTRLTVL.

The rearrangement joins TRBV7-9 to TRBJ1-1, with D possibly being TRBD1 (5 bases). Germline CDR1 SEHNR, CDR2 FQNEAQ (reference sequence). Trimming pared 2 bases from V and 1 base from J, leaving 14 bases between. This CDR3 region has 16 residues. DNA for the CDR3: TGTGCCAGCAGCTTAATGGCGTCCAGGGAGAACACTGAAGCTTTCTTT. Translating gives CASSLMASRENTEAFF.

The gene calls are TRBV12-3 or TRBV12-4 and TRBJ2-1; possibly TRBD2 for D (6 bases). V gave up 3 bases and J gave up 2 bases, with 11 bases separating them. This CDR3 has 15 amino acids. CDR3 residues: CASSFSGEAYNEQFF. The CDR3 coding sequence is TGTGCCAGCAGTTTTTCGGGAGAGGCCTACAATGAGCAGTTCTTC.

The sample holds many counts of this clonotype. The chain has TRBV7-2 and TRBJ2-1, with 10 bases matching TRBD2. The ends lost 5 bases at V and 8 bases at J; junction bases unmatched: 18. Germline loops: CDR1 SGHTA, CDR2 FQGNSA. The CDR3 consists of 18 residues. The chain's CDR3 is CASSRQPTQRGGSDEQFF. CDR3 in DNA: TGTGCCAGCAGCCGTCAACCTACGCAGCGGGGGGGATCGGATGAGCAGTTCTTC.

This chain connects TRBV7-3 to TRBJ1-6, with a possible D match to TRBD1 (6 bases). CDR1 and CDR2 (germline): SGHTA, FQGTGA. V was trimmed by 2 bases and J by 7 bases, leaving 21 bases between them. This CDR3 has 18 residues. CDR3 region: CASSLVREGQGRNSPLHF. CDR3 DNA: TGTGCCAGCAGCTTAGTACGGGAGGGGCAGGGGCGAAATTCACCCCTCCACTTT.

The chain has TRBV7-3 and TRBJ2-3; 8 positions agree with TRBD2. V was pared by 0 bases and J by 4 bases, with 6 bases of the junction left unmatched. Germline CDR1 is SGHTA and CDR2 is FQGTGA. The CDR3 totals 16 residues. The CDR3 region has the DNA TGTGCCAGCAGCTTAACTACGGGAGGGCGGGCAGATACGCAGTATTTT. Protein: CASSLTTGGRADTQYF.

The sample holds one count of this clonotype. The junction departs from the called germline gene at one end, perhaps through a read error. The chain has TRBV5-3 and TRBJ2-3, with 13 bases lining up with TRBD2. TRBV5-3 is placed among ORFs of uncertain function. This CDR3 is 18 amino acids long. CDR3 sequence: CASSLGPTSGRGADTQYF. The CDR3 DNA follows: TGTGCCAGCAGCTTGGGTCCTACTAGCGGGAGGGGAGCAGATACGCAGTATTTT.

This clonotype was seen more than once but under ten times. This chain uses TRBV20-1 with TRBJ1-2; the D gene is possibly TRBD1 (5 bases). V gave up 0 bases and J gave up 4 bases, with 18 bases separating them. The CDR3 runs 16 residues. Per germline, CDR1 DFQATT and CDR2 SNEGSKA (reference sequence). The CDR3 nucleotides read TGCAGTGCTAGAGATCGTCGGGCAGGGCGAAGCTATGGCTACACCTTC. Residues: CSARDRRAGRSYGYTF.

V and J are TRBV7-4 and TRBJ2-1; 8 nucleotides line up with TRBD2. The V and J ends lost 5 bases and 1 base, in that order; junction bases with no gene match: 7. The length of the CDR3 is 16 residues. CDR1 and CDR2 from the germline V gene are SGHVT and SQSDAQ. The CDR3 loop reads CASSPPSGSSYNEQFF. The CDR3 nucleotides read TGTGCCAGCAGCCCCCCTAGCGGGTCTTCCTACAATGAGCAGTTCTTC. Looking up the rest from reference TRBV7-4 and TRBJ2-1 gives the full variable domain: GAGVSQSPRYKVAKRGRDVALRCDSISGHVTLYWYRQTLGQGSEVLTYSQSDAQRDKSGRPSGRFSAERPERSVSTLKIQRTEQGDSAVYLCASSPPSGSSYNEQFFGPGTRLTVL.

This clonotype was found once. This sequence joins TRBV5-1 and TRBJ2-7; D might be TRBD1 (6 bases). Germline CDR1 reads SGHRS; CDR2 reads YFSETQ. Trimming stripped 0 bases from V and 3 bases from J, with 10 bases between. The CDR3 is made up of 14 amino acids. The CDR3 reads CASSLGGGRYEQYV. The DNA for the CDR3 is TGCGCCAGCAGCTTGGGAGGGGGTCGCTACGAGCAGTACGTC.

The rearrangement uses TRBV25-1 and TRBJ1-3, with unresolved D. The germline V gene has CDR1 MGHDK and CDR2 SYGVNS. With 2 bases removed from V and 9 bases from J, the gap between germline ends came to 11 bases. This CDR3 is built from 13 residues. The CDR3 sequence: CASSEAGEITIYF. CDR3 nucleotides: TGTGCCAGCAGTGAAGCAGGCGAAATCACCATATATTTT. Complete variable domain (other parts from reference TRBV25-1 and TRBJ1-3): EADIYQTPRYLVIGTGKKITLECSQTMGHDKMYWYQQDPGMELHLIHYSYGVNSTEKGDLSSESTVSRIRTEHFPLTLESARPSHTSQYLCASSEAGEITIYFGEGSWLTVV.

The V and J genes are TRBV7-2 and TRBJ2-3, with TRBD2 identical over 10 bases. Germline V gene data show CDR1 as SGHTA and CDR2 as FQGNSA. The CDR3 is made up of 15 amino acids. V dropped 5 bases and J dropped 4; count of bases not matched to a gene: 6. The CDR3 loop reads CASSQSSGSSDTQYF. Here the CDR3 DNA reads TGTGCCAGCAGCCAGTCTAGCGGGAGTTCAGATACGCAGTATTTT.

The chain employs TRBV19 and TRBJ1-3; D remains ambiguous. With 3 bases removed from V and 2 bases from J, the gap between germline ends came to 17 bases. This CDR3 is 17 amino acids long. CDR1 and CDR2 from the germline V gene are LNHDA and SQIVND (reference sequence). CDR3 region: CASSMGLTTLTGNTIYF. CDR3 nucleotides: TGTGCCAGTAGTATGGGCTTGACAACCTTAACTGGAAACACCATATATTTT.

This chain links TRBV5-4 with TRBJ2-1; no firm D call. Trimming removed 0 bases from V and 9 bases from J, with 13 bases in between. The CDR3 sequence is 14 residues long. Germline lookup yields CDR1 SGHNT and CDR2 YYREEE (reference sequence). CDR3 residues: CASSLGASVGEQFF. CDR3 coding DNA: TGTGCCAGCAGCTTGGGTGCTAGTGTTGGTGAGCAGTTCTTC.

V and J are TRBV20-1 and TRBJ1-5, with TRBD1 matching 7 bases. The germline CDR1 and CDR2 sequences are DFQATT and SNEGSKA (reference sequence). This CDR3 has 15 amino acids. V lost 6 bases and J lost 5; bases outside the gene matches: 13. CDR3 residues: CSASKGDREYQPQHF. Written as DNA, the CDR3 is TGCAGTGCGAGCAAGGGTGACAGGGAGTATCAGCCCCAGCATTTT.

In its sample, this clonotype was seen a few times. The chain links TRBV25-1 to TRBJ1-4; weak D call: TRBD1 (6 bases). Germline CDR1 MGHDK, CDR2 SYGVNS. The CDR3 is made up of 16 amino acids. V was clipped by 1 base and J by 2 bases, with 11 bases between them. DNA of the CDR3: TGTGCCAGCAGTGAATCGCAGGGGAGGACTAATGAAAAACTGTTTTTT. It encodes CASSESQGRTNEKLFF.

CDR3 loop: CASSYATDRARETQYF. In DNA form, the CDR3 reads TGTGCCAGCAGCTACGCGACGGACAGGGCGAGGGAGACCCAGTACTTC. The chain employs TRBV7-6 and TRBJ2-5, with 8 bases lining up with TRBD1. Germline V gene lookup returns CDR1 SGHVS and CDR2 FNYEAQ. The CDR3 length is 16 residues. J lost 5 bases, V lost 4 bases, and 12 bases had no gene match.